This is a list of T cell receptor beta chains from one sample in a study of T-cell memory formation after mild COVID-19. A single record per CDR3 protein comes from TCRdb applying MiXCR to the 5' RACE reads. The repertoire holds 550,000 to 650,000 distinct CDR3 sequences, with roughly a sixth as singletons. The specimen sequenced was PBMCs or a T cell subset sorted from them (not recorded which). The receptors were gathered from an adult woman who had mild COVID-19 (a few samples of this study predate the infection). Cell type and time point are not known. CDR3s include the opening cysteine and the closing phenylalanine or tryptophan. The D gene is left open where the match is weak. The size field is filled for only some rows; it gives once, few, many or a size class.

CDR3aa: CASSTRGYYNEQFF; CDR3nt: TGTGCCAGCTCAACGCGGGGTTATTACAATGAGCAGTTCTTC; d_gene: NA; v_gene: TRBV2; abundance: few; j_gene: TRBJ2-1
CDR3aa: CASNGGSPYNEQFF; CDR3nt: TGTGCCAGCAACGGCGGGAGCCCCTACAATGAGCAGTTCTTC; d_gene: TRBD2; v_gene: TRBV12-3/TRBV12-4; abundance: few; j_gene: TRBJ2-1
CDR3aa: CASSPFMNTEAFF; CDR3nt: TGTGCCAGCAGTCCTTTCATGAACACTGAAGCTTTCTTT; d_gene: NA; v_gene: TRBV27; abundance: few; j_gene: TRBJ1-1
CDR3aa: CASRNKRGATYEQYF; CDR3nt: TGTGCCAGCAGAAACAAGCGGGGGGCCACCTACGAGCAGTACTTC; d_gene: TRBD2; v_gene: TRBV12-3/TRBV12-4; abundance: NA; j_gene: TRBJ2-7
CDR3aa: CASSLVAGVLNNEQFF; CDR3nt: TGTGCCAGCAGCTTGGTGGCGGGAGTACTCAACAATGAGCAGTTCTTC; d_gene: TRBD2; v_gene: TRBV5-4; abundance: few; j_gene: TRBJ2-1
CDR3aa: CASSFYLRGGNQPQHF; CDR3nt: TGTGCCAGCAGCTTTTATCTCCGGGGGGGCAATCAGCCCCAGCATTTT; d_gene: NA; v_gene: TRBV5-6; abundance: many; j_gene: TRBJ1-5
CDR3aa: CASSFDRIEAFF; CDR3nt: TGTGCCAGCAGCTTCGACAGGATAGAAGCTTTCTTT; d_gene: NA; v_gene: TRBV5-8; abundance: few; j_gene: TRBJ1-1
CDR3aa: CASSGSGAATEAFF; CDR3nt: TGTGCCAGCAGTGGTTCGGGGGCTGCCACTGAAGCTTTCTTT; d_gene: NA; v_gene: TRBV25-1; abundance: NA; j_gene: TRBJ1-1
CDR3aa: CASSLMAYSNQPQHF; CDR3nt: TGTGCCAGCAGTTTGATGGCCTACTCTAATCAGCCCCAGCATTTT; d_gene: NA; v_gene: TRBV6-5; abundance: NA; j_gene: TRBJ1-5
CDR3aa: CASSPEGAQLGTDTQYF; CDR3nt: TGTGCCAGCAGCCCTGAAGGGGCCCAACTTGGCACAGATACGCAGTATTTT; d_gene: NA; v_gene: TRBV7-3; abundance: few; j_gene: TRBJ2-3
CDR3aa: CSVEGPGTEAFF; CDR3nt: TGCAGCGTTGAAGGTCCTGGGACTGAAGCTTTCTTT; d_gene: NA; v_gene: TRBV29-1; abundance: few; j_gene: TRBJ1-1
CDR3aa: CASSQRQAGSGYTF; CDR3nt: TGTGCCAGCAGCCAGAGACAGGCTGGGAGTGGCTACACCTTC; d_gene: NA; v_gene: TRBV12-3/TRBV12-4; abundance: NA; j_gene: TRBJ1-2
CDR3aa: CASSLTDRANTEAFF; CDR3nt: TGTGCCAGCAGTTTGACGGACAGGGCGAACACTGAAGCTTTCTTT; d_gene: TRBD1; v_gene: TRBV12-3/TRBV12-4; abundance: NA; j_gene: TRBJ1-1
CDR3aa: CASRHGQSNEKLFF; CDR3nt: TGCGCCAGCCGACACGGGCAGAGTAATGAAAAACTGTTTTTT; d_gene: NA; v_gene: TRBV5-1; abundance: many; j_gene: TRBJ1-4
CDR3aa: CASSLRRGRNYNEQFF; CDR3nt: TGTGCCAGCAGCTTAAGGCGGGGGAGAAACTACAATGAGCAGTTCTTC; d_gene: TRBD2; v_gene: TRBV7-2; abundance: NA; j_gene: TRBJ2-1
CDR3aa: CASSEAENLWVASGRRETQYF; CDR3nt: TGTGCCAGCAGTGAAGCGGAAAACTTGTGGGTGGCTAGCGGGAGGAGGGAGACCCAGTACTTC; d_gene: TRBD2; v_gene: TRBV6-1; abundance: NA; j_gene: TRBJ2-5
CDR3aa: CAWSVFVNTEAFF; CDR3nt: TGTGCCTGGAGTGTATTTGTAAACACTGAAGCTTTCTTT; d_gene: NA; v_gene: TRBV30; abundance: NA; j_gene: TRBJ1-1
CDR3aa: CASSQATGLSTGELFF; CDR3nt: TGCGCCAGCAGCCAAGCGACAGGATTGAGCACCGGGGAGCTGTTTTTT; d_gene: NA; v_gene: TRBV4-1; abundance: NA; j_gene: TRBJ2-2
CDR3aa: CASRGQGINYGYTF; CDR3nt: TGTGCCAGTAGGGGACAGGGGATCAACTATGGCTACACCTTC; d_gene: TRBD1; v_gene: TRBV19; abundance: few; j_gene: TRBJ1-2
CDR3aa: CATSTRIGVGNQPQHF; CDR3nt: TGTGCCACCAGCACCAGGATCGGGGTGGGCAATCAGCCCCAGCATTTT; d_gene: NA; v_gene: TRBV15; abundance: NA; j_gene: TRBJ1-5
CDR3aa: CASSSGREVSYEQYF; CDR3nt: TGTGCCAGCAGCTCAGGGCGTGAGGTCTCCTACGAGCAGTACTTC; d_gene: NA; v_gene: TRBV7-9; abundance: few; j_gene: TRBJ2-7
CDR3aa: CATSGRHQGPLHF; CDR3nt: TGTGCCACCAGCGGACGGCACCAGGGGCCCCTCCACTTT; d_gene: NA; v_gene: TRBV24-1; abundance: few; j_gene: TRBJ1-6
CDR3aa: CSVEEGRTGELFF; CDR3nt: TGCAGCGTTGAAGAGGGCAGGACCGGGGAGCTGTTTTTT; d_gene: NA; v_gene: TRBV29-1; abundance: NA; j_gene: TRBJ2-2
CDR3aa: CASSLARREQYF; CDR3nt: TGTGCCAGCAGCTTAGCGCGACGGGAGCAGTACTTC; d_gene: NA; v_gene: TRBV7-4; abundance: NA; j_gene: TRBJ2-7
CDR3aa: CATSDTGTANTGELFF; CDR3nt: TGTGCCACCAGTGATACCGGGACGGCGAACACCGGGGAGCTGTTTTTT; d_gene: NA; v_gene: TRBV24-1; abundance: few; j_gene: TRBJ2-2
CDR3aa: CASSWDSPYNEQFF; CDR3nt: TGCGCCAGCAGCTGGGACAGCCCCTACAATGAGCAGTTCTTC; d_gene: TRBD1; v_gene: TRBV5-1; abundance: many; j_gene: TRBJ2-1
CDR3aa: CASSYAGPPQETQYF; CDR3nt: TGTGCCAGCAGTTATGCCGGACCGCCACAAGAGACCCAGTACTTC; d_gene: NA; v_gene: TRBV6-6; abundance: NA; j_gene: TRBJ2-5
CDR3aa: CASKWAGRRGETQYF; CDR3nt: TGTGCCAGCAAGTGGGCAGGACGGCGAGGGGAGACCCAGTACTTC; d_gene: NA; v_gene: TRBV12-3/TRBV12-4; abundance: few; j_gene: TRBJ2-5
CDR3aa: CASSGGQGGRGDNEQFF; CDR3nt: TGCGCCAGCAGCGGCGGACAAGGGGGCAGAGGGGACAATGAGCAGTTCTTC; d_gene: TRBD1; v_gene: TRBV5-1; abundance: NA; j_gene: TRBJ2-1
CDR3aa: CASSKGTASTGELFF; CDR3nt: TGCGCCAGCAGCAAGGGGACAGCAAGTACCGGGGAGCTGTTTTTT; d_gene: TRBD1; v_gene: TRBV5-1; abundance: NA; j_gene: TRBJ2-2
CDR3aa: CASSRTQGRNEQFF; CDR3nt: TGCGCCAGCAGTCGCACGCAGGGGAGGAATGAGCAGTTCTTC; d_gene: NA; v_gene: TRBV23-1; abundance: few; j_gene: TRBJ2-1
CDR3aa: CAISESWRGSQETQYF; CDR3nt: TGTGCCATCAGTGAGTCGTGGCGGGGGTCCCAAGAGACCCAGTACTTC; d_gene: TRBD2; v_gene: TRBV10-3; abundance: few; j_gene: TRBJ2-5
CDR3aa: CASSQVQVERGNEQFF; CDR3nt: TGTGCCAGCAGCCAAGTCCAGGTAGAACGGGGCAATGAGCAGTTCTTC; d_gene: NA; v_gene: TRBV3-1; abundance: many; j_gene: TRBJ2-1
CDR3aa: CASSPPLLAKNIQYF; CDR3nt: TGTGCCAGCTCACCGCCACTGCTAGCCAAAAACATTCAGTACTTC; d_gene: NA; v_gene: TRBV18; abundance: many; j_gene: TRBJ2-4
CDR3aa: CASSPPDTMAAFF; CDR3nt: TGTGCCAGCTCACCACCGGACACTATGGCAGCTTTCTTT; d_gene: NA; v_gene: TRBV18; abundance: few; j_gene: TRBJ1-1
CDR3aa: CASSQAGSGARVETQYF; CDR3nt: TGTGCCAGCAGCCAAGCCGGCAGTGGGGCGAGGGTGGAGACCCAGTACTTC; d_gene: NA; v_gene: TRBV3-1; abundance: NA; j_gene: TRBJ2-5
CDR3aa: CASSYSPQGRSEQYF; CDR3nt: TGTGCCAGCAGCTACTCCCCACAGGGGCGGTCCGAGCAGTACTTC; d_gene: TRBD1; v_gene: TRBV27; abundance: NA; j_gene: TRBJ2-7
CDR3aa: CASTLAAPYEQYF; CDR3nt: TGTGCCAGCACCCTAGCGGCACCATACGAGCAGTACTTC; d_gene: TRBD2; v_gene: TRBV7-9; abundance: NA; j_gene: TRBJ2-7
CDR3aa: CSVEDGGRNYNEQFF; CDR3nt: TGCAGCGTTGAAGACGGGGGGCGGAACTACAATGAGCAGTTCTTC; d_gene: NA; v_gene: TRBV29-1; abundance: few; j_gene: TRBJ2-1
CDR3aa: CASSLAWDSGSTDTQYF; CDR3nt: TGCGCCAGCAGCTTGGCCTGGGACTCCGGCAGCACAGATACGCAGTATTTT; d_gene: NA; v_gene: TRBV5-1; abundance: few; j_gene: TRBJ2-3
CDR3aa: CAITDSNQPQHF; CDR3nt: TGTGCCATCACAGACAGCAATCAGCCCCAGCATTTT; d_gene: NA; v_gene: TRBV2; abundance: NA; j_gene: TRBJ1-5
CDR3aa: CASSLGVAALGQETQYF; CDR3nt: TGTGCCAGCAGCTTGGGGGTTGCGGCTTTGGGCCAAGAGACCCAGTACTTC; d_gene: NA; v_gene: TRBV11-2; abundance: few; j_gene: TRBJ2-5
CDR3aa: CASSLTLAGGEQFF; CDR3nt: TGTGCCAGCAGCTTAACTCTAGCGGGGGGGGAGCAGTTCTTC; d_gene: TRBD2; v_gene: TRBV7-9; abundance: few; j_gene: TRBJ2-1
CDR3aa: CASSLEGPNEQYF; CDR3nt: TGTGCCAGCAGTTTAGAAGGGCCCAACGAGCAGTACTTC; d_gene: NA; v_gene: TRBV12-3/TRBV12-4; abundance: few; j_gene: TRBJ2-7
CDR3aa: CAWSVTLAVAEQYF; CDR3nt: TGTGCCTGGAGTGTAACCCTAGCGGTGGCCGAGCAGTACTTC; d_gene: TRBD2; v_gene: TRBV30; abundance: few; j_gene: TRBJ2-7
CDR3aa: CASSFWGDTDTQYF; CDR3nt: TGTGCCAGCAGTTTTTGGGGCGACACAGATACGCAGTATTTT; d_gene: NA; v_gene: TRBV12-3/TRBV12-4; abundance: NA; j_gene: TRBJ2-3
CDR3aa: CASSPGDRGTDTQYF; CDR3nt: TGTGCCAGCAGCCCGGGCGACAGGGGAACAGATACGCAGTATTTT; d_gene: TRBD1; v_gene: TRBV4-2; abundance: few; j_gene: TRBJ2-3
CDR3aa: CASSYGDRDEQYF; CDR3nt: TGTGCCAGCAGTTACGGGGACAGGGACGAGCAGTACTTC; d_gene: TRBD1; v_gene: TRBV6-6; abundance: NA; j_gene: TRBJ2-7
CDR3aa: CASSSLRTADQPQHF; CDR3nt: TGTGCCAGCAGCTCTCTCAGGACAGCCGATCAGCCCCAGCATTTT; d_gene: NA; v_gene: TRBV7-2; abundance: many; j_gene: TRBJ1-5